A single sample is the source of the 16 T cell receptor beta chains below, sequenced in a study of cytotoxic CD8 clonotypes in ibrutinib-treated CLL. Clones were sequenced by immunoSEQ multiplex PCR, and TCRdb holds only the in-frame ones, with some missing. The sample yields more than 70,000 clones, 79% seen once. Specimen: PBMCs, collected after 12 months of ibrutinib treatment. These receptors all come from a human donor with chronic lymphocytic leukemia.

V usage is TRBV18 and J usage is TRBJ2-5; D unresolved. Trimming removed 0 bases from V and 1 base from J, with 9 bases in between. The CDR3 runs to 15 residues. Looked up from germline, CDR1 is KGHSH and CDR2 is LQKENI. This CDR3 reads CASSPPGSPQETQYF. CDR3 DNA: TGTGCCAGCTCACCACCGGGCAGCCCCCAAGAGACCCAGTACTTC.

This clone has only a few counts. CDR3 region: CSVVGERGYTF. Written as DNA, the CDR3 is TGCAGCGTTGTGGGGGAAAGAGGCTACACCTTC. V usage is TRBV29-1 and J usage is TRBJ1-2; TRBD1 is a possible D gene (5 bases). CDR3 size: 11 residues. Germline CDR1 reads SQVTM; CDR2 reads ANQGSEA. Trimming took off 4 bases at V and 8 bases at J, with 11 bases between the two ends.

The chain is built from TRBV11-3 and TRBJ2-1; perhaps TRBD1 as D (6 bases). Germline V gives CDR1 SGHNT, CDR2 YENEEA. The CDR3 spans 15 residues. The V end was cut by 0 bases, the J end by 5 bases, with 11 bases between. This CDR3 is CASSLDRGRDNEQFF. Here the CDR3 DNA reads TGTGCCAGCAGCTTAGACAGGGGTCGGGACAATGAGCAGTTCTTC.

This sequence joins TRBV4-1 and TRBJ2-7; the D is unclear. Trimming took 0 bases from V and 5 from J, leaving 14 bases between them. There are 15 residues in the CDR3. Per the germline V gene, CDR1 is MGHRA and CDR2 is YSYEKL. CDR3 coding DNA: TGCGCCAGCAGCCAAGATGGGCAGATCTTCCACGAGCAGTACTTC. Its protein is CASSQDGQIFHEQYF.

The CDR3 sequence: CASSAQGNSYEQYF. In DNA, the CDR3 is TGCGCCAGCAGCGCTCAGGGGAATTCCTACGAGCAGTACTTC. V gene TRBV5-1 combines with J gene TRBJ2-7, with a tentative D call TRBD1 (6 bases). This CDR3 is 14 amino acids long. Trimming took 4 bases from V and 1 from J, leaving 12 bases between them. Germline CDR1 SGHRS, CDR2 YFSETQ. The full variable domain, with the rest looked up from reference TRBV5-1 and TRBJ2-7, is KAGVTQTPRYLIKTRGQQVTLSCSPISGHRSVSWYQQTPGQGLQFLFEYFSETQRNKGNFPGRFSGRQFSNSRSEMNVSTLELGDSALYLCASSAQGNSYEQYFGPGTRLTVT.

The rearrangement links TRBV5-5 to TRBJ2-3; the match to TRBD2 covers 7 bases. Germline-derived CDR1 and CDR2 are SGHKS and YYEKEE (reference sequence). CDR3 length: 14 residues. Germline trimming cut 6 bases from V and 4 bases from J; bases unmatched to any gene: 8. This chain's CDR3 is CASTPGDYPDTQYF. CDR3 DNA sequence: TGTGCCAGCACCCCGGGGGACTACCCAGATACGCAGTATTTT.

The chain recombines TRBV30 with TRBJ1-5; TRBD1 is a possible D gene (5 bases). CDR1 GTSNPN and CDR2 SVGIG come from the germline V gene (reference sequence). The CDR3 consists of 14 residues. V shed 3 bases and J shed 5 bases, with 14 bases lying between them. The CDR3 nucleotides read TGTGCCTGGAGCCCCGGGGGGGACTATCAGCCCCAGCATTTT. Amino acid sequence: CAWSPGGDYQPQHF.

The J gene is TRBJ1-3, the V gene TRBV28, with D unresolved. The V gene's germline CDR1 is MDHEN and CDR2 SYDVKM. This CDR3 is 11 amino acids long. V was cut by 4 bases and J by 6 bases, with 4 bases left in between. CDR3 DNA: TGTGCCAGCAGTTCCGAAAACACCATATATTTT. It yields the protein CASSSENTIYF.

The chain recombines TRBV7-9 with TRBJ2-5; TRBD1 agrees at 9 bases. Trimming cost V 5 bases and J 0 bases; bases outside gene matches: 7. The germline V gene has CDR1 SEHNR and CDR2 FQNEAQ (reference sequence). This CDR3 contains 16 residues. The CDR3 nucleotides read TGTGCCAGCAGCCCCAGGACAGGGGCGTACCAAGAGACCCAGTACTTC. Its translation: CASSPRTGAYQETQYF.

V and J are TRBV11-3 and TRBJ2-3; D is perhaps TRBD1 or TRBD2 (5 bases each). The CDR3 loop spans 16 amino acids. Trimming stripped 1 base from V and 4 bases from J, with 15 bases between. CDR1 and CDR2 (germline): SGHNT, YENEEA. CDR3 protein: CASSLVGTPGADTQYF. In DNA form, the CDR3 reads TGTGCCAGCAGCTTAGTCGGGACGCCCGGGGCAGATACGCAGTATTTT.

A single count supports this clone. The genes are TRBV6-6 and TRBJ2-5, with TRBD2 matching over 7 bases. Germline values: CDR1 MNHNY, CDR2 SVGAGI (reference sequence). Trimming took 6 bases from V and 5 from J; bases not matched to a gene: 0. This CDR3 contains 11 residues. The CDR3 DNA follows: TGTGCCAGCAGGGGGGGGGAGACCCAGTACTTC. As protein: CASRGGETQYF.

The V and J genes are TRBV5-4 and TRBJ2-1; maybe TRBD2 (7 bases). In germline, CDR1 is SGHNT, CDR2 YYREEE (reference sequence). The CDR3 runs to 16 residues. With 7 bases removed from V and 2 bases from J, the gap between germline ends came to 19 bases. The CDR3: CASHPGAGAPYNEQFF. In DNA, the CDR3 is TGTGCCAGCCACCCGGGGGCGGGAGCACCCTACAATGAGCAGTTCTTC.

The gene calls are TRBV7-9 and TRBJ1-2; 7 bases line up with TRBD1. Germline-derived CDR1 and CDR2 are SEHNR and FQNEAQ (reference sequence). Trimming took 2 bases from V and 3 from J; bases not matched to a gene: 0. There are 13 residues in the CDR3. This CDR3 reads CASSLQGDYGYTF. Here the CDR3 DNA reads TGTGCCAGCAGCTTACAGGGGGACTATGGCTACACCTTC.

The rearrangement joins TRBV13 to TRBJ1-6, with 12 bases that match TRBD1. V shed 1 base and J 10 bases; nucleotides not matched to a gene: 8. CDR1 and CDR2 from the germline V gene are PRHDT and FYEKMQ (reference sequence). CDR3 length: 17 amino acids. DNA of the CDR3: TGTGCCAGCAGCTTAGAGGGGACAGGGGGCTCGGGGTCACCCCTCCACTTT. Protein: CASSLEGTGGSGSPLHF.

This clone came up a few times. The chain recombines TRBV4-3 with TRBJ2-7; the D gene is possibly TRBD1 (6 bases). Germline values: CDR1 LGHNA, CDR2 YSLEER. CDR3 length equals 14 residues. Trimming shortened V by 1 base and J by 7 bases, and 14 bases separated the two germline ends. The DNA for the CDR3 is TGCGCCAGCAGCCAAGGGACCGGGGACACAGAGCAGTACTTC. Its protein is CASSQGTGDTEQYF.

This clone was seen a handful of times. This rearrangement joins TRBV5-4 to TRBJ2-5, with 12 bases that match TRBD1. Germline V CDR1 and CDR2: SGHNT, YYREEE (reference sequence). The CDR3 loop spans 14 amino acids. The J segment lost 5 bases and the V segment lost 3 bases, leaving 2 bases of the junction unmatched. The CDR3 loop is CASSWDRGQETQYF. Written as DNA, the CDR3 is TGTGCCAGCAGCTGGGACAGGGGGCAGGAGACCCAGTACTTC.